The 20 T cell receptor beta chains below were found in one sample sequenced in a study of beta chain features in type 1 diabetes. Overall study results and limits: Shortening of TCRB CDR3s, moderate but significant, appeared in all four CD4+ subsets of Type 1 diabetes patients.

These receptors are not linked to any known antigen. Expressed TCRB transcripts were sequenced after all isolated RNA was converted to cDNA. Assay: immunoSEQ multiplex PCR; the TCRdb copy retains only in-frame clones and omits some. The sample records about 27,000 clones, 55% to 60% being singletons. Material: Tregs from blood. The source is a woman aged 18-30 years with type 1 diabetes.

This chain uses TRBV19 with TRBJ2-1; D might be TRBD2 (7 bases). The CDR3 loop spans 16 amino acids. Trimming pared 5 bases from V and 10 bases from J, leaving 24 bases between. The V gene's germline CDR1 is LNHDA and CDR2 SQIVND (reference sequence). CDR3 DNA: TGTGCCAGTAGTCCCGGGGAGAGCGGGACAACCTGGGAGCAGTTCTTC. It encodes CASSPGESGTTWEQFF.

V gene TRBV30 combines with J gene TRBJ2-5; maybe TRBD1 (6 bases). The CDR3 is made up of 15 amino acids. Per germline, CDR1 GTSNPN and CDR2 SVGIG (reference sequence). V was shortened by 3 bases and J by 0 bases, with 14 bases between the two germline ends. The CDR3 loop reads CAWSNAQGYQETQYF. The CDR3 nucleotides are TGTGCCTGGAGCAATGCCCAGGGGTACCAAGAGACCCAGTACTTC.

The chain uses TRBV2 and TRBJ2-3; TRBD2 agrees at 8 bases. This CDR3 is built from 14 residues. The trim removed 7 bases at V and 4 bases at J, leaving 7 bases unmatched. In germline, CDR1 is SNHLY, CDR2 FYNNEI. This chain's CDR3 is CASKIGRASDTQYF. The CDR3 DNA reads as TGTGCCAGCAAAATCGGGAGGGCCTCAGATACGCAGTATTTT.

This clone was seen once. The chain links TRBV5-1 to TRBJ2-3; TRBD2 matches at 13 bases. V gave up 0 bases and J gave up 4 bases; unmatched junction bases: 11. In germline, CDR1 is SGHRS, CDR2 YFSETQ. The CDR3 length is 19 residues. Written as DNA, the CDR3 is TGCGCCAGCAGCTTGGAACTCCCGGGACTAGCGGGATGGGCAGATACGCAGTATTTT. This encodes CASSLELPGLAGWADTQYF.

This clone counts as medium-sized. The V call is TRBV7-3, the J call TRBJ2-3, with TRBD1 identical over 7 bases. The CDR3 is made up of 14 amino acids. With V trimmed by 5 bases and J by 8 bases, 10 bases remained unmatched. Looked up from germline, CDR1 is SGHTA and CDR2 is FQGTGA. CDR3 region: CASSAPGQFLTQYF. CDR3 sequence (DNA): TGTGCCAGCAGCGCCCCGGGACAGTTCCTTACGCAGTATTTT. The full variable domain, with the rest looked up from reference TRBV7-3 and TRBJ2-3, is GAGVSQTPSNKVTEKGKYVELRCDPISGHTALYWYRQSLGQGPEFLIYFQGTGAADDSGLPNDRFFAVRPEGSVSTLKIQRTERGDSAVYLCASSAPGQFLTQYFGPGTRLTVL.

V is TRBV6-5 and J is TRBJ2-3; D is unclear. The CDR3 is 14 residues long. Trimming cost V 2 bases and J 1 base, with 7 bases left between them. The germline V gene encodes CDR1 MNHEY and CDR2 SVGAGI. The CDR3 bases are TGTGCCAGCAGTTACCGACTCGGCACAGATACGCAGTATTTT. It translates to CASSYRLGTDTQYF.

This clone appeared a few times. J is TRBJ1-1 and V is TRBV10-3, with 8 bases that match TRBD1. The CDR3 has 15 residues. V shed 0 bases, J shed 7 bases, and the junction held 7 bases outside the gene matches. The germline V gene has CDR1 ENHRY and CDR2 SYGVKD. The CDR3 DNA sequence: TGTGCCATCAGTGAGTCGATACAGGGGGGAGGTGAAGCTTTCTTT. Its translation is CAISESIQGGGEAFF.

This clone was counted a few times. This chain links TRBV2 with TRBJ1-2, with 8 bases matching TRBD1. With V trimmed by 5 bases and J by 7 bases, 12 bases remained unmatched. The germline CDR1 and CDR2 sequences are SNHLY and FYNNEI. The CDR3 has 15 amino acids. The CDR3 reads CASSPGQAGLGGYTF. Here the CDR3 DNA reads TGTGCCAGCAGTCCGGGACAGGCGGGCTTGGGTGGCTACACCTTC.

This clone was found a few times. The chain carries TRBV18 and TRBJ1-4, with a possible D match to TRBD1 (5 bases). The CDR3 consists of 16 residues. CDR1 is KGHSH, CDR2 LQKENI, per germline. Trimming cost V 6 bases and J 7 bases, with 21 bases left between them. The CDR3 region is CASSAGRAITGEKLFF. In nucleotides, the CDR3 is TGTGCCAGCTCGGCGGGACGGGCAATAACGGGTGAAAAACTGTTTTTT. The full variable domain, completed using reference TRBV18 and TRBJ1-4, is NAGVMQNPRHLVRRRGQEARLRCSPMKGHSHVYWYRQLPEEGLKFMVYLQKENIIDESGMPKERFSAEFPKEGPSILRIQQVVRGDSAAYFCASSAGRAITGEKLFFGSGTQLSVL.

The table lists this clone with a few counts. The junction does not match germline at one end; this may be a read error. The genes are TRBV10-2 and TRBJ2-2; weak D call: TRBD1 (5 bases). Germline CDR1 WSHSY, CDR2 SAAADI. CDR3 length: 13 amino acids. Written as DNA, the CDR3 is TGCGCCAGCGACAGATCGAACGCCGGGGAGCTGTTTTTT. It is translated as CASDRSNAGELFF.

The genes are TRBV6-5 and TRBJ1-1, with a possible D match to TRBD1 (6 bases). CDR3 length equals 14 residues. Germline CDR1 MNHEY, CDR2 SVGAGI. V was cut by 8 bases and J by 5 bases, with 18 bases left in between. For the CDR3, the DNA is TGTGCCAGCGGCGTACAGGGTCCACGGACTGAAGCTTTCTTT. Translating gives CASGVQGPRTEAFF.

This clone showed up just a few times. The CDR3 DNA sequence: TGTGCCTGGAGGGGGGGGTACAATGAGCAGTTCTTC. It codes for CAWRGGYNEQFF. This chain links TRBV30 with TRBJ2-1, with TRBD2 identical over 7 bases. Per the germline V gene, CDR1 is GTSNPN and CDR2 is SVGIG (reference sequence). The J segment lost 4 bases and the V segment lost 3 bases, leaving 0 bases of the junction unmatched. The length of the CDR3 is 12 residues.

The chain couples TRBV30 to TRBJ1-1; no definite D call. CDR1 and CDR2 (germline): GTSNPN, SVGIG (reference sequence). This CDR3 has 11 amino acids. The germline V and J ends were trimmed by 7 bases and 2 bases, with 8 bases remaining between them. The CDR3 sequence: CAYSLNTEAFF. The CDR3 DNA reads as TGTGCCTACAGCTTAAACACTGAAGCTTTCTTT.

The chain combines TRBV7-9 with TRBJ2-3; 9 bases fit TRBD2. CDR1 SEHNR and CDR2 FQNEAQ come from the germline V gene (reference sequence). Trimming took 5 bases from V and 5 from J; bases not matched to a gene: 8. The CDR3 runs 15 residues. CDR3 residues: CASSPGLAWQDTQYF. As DNA, the CDR3 is TGTGCCAGCAGCCCCGGACTAGCGTGGCAAGATACGCAGTATTTT.

A few counts support this clone. The chain couples TRBV2 to TRBJ2-7; TRBD1 is a possible D gene (6 bases). The ends were cut back, 4 bases at V and 4 bases at J, with 11 bases in the middle. The CDR3 runs 13 residues. Germline CDR1 reads SNHLY; CDR2 reads FYNNEI. CDR3 nucleotide sequence: TGTGCCAGCAGTGTAGGCAGGGGTTACGAGCAGTACGTC. It yields the protein CASSVGRGYEQYV.

V and J are TRBV28 and TRBJ1-1; tentative D call: TRBD1 (6 bases). Per the germline V gene, CDR1 is MDHEN and CDR2 is SYDVKM. The CDR3 is made up of 16 amino acids. Trimming shortened V by 5 bases and J by 0 bases, and 16 bases separated the two germline ends. In nucleotides, the CDR3 is TGTGCCAGCAGTCAAAGCCGACAGGCCATGAACACTGAAGCTTTCTTT. Amino acids: CASSQSRQAMNTEAFF.

The V call is TRBV4-3, the J call TRBJ2-3; 11 nucleotides agree with TRBD2. With V trimmed by 4 bases and J by 2 bases, 2 bases remained unmatched. CDR1 is LGHNA, CDR2 YSLEER, per germline. This CDR3 is built from 15 residues. Here the CDR3 reads CASSRTSGYTDTQYF. The CDR3 DNA sequence: TGCGCCAGCAGCCGGACTAGCGGGTACACAGATACGCAGTATTTT.

V is TRBV6-5 and J is TRBJ2-2; D gene uncertain. The CDR3 spans 14 residues. Trimming left V 4 bases short and J 0 bases short, with 6 bases between. Germline CDR1 reads MNHEY; CDR2 reads SVGAGI. The CDR3 nucleotides read TGTGCCAGCAGTTCACAGTCGAACACCGGGGAGCTGTTTTTT. It translates to CASSSQSNTGELFF.

A few counts support this clone. J is TRBJ1-5 and V is TRBV19, with D maybe TRBD1 (5 bases). The germline CDR1 and CDR2 sequences are LNHDA and SQIVND (reference sequence). The germline V and J ends were trimmed by 4 bases and 3 bases, with 10 bases remaining between them. This CDR3 has 14 residues. The CDR3 DNA sequence: TGTGCCAGTAGTACGCAGGGTTACAATCAGCCCCAGCATTTT. Amino acid sequence: CASSTQGYNQPQHF.

The genes are TRBV4-1 and TRBJ2-3; 8 bases align to TRBD2. The CDR3 contains 16 residues. With V trimmed by 1 base and J by 0 bases, 3 bases remained unmatched. Germline loops: CDR1 MGHRA, CDR2 YSYEKL. The CDR3 is CASSQGLAGSTDTQYF. DNA of the CDR3: TGCGCCAGCAGCCAAGGATTAGCGGGAAGCACAGATACGCAGTATTTT.